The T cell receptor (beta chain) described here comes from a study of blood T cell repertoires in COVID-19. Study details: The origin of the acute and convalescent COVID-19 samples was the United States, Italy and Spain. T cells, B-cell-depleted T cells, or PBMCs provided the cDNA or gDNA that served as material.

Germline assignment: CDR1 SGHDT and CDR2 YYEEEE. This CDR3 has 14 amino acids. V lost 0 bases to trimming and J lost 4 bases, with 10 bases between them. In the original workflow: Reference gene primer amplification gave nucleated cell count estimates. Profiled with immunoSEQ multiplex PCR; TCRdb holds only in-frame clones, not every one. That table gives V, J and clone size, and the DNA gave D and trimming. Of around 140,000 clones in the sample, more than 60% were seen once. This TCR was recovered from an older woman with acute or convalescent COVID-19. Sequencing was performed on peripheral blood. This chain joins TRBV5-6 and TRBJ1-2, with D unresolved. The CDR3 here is CASSLGRQLYGYTF. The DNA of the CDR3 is TGTGCCAGCAGCTTGGGGCGACAACTCTATGGCTACACCTTC.